Sequencing of this T cell receptor beta chain was carried out in a study of T cell responses to AZD1222 COVID-19 vaccine. Second-dose timings of about 4 or about 12 weeks were pooled. The CDR3 has 17 amino acids. The V gene's germline CDR1 is KGHSH and CDR2 LQKENI. V shed 2 bases and J shed 0 bases, with 13 bases lying between them. Broader study findings: The donors showed a predominance of white British ancestry and of females, with possible underestimation of clonal diversity.

Sequencing was performed with immunoSEQ multiplex PCR; in TCRdb, only in-frame clones are kept and a portion is missing. The data hold about 180,000 clones, with around 90% observed a single time. Concerning this clone: The antigen is undetermined.

Material: peripheral blood, obtained 28 days after the second AZD1222 dose. This chain connects TRBV18 to TRBJ1-4; maybe TRBD1 (6 bases). This sequence originates from an adult who received the AZD1222 COVID-19 vaccine. CDR3 amino acids: CASSPSTGLATNEKLFF. DNA for the CDR3: TGTGCCAGCTCACCATCGACAGGCTTAGCAACTAATGAAAAACTGTTTTTT.